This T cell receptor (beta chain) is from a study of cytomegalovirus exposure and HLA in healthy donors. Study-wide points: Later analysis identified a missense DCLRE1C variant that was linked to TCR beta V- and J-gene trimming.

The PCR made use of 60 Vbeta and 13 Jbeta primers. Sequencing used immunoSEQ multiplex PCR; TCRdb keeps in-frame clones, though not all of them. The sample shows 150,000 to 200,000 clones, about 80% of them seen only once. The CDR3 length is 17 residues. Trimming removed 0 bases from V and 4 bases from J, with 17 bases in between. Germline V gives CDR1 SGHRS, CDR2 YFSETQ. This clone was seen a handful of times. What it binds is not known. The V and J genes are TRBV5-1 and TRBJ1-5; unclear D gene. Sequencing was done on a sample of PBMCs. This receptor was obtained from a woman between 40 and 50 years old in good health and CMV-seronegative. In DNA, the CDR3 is TGCGCCAGCAGCTTGGATGGAGCGCTCAAGCCGAATCAGCCCCAGCATTTT. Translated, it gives CASSLDGALKPNQPQHF. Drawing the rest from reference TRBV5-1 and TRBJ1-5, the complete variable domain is KAGVTQTPRYLIKTRGQQVTLSCSPISGHRSVSWYQQTPGQGLQFLFEYFSETQRNKGNFPGRFSGRQFSNSRSEMNVSTLELGDSALYLCASSLDGALKPNQPQHFGDGTRLSIL.